Listed here is a single TCR beta chain. Its antigen is currently unknown. cDNA serving as the sequencing template came from extracted, reverse transcribed RNA. Assay: immunoSEQ multiplex PCR; the TCRdb copy retains only in-frame clones and omits some. Of over 120,000 clones listed, 45% to 60% are singletons. Trimming at V came to 1 base and at J to 4 bases, leaving 6 bases not matched to a gene. Looked up from germline, CDR1 is SGHRS and CDR2 is YFSETQ. This CDR3 comprises 16 residues. The data were taken from a study of CD8+ T cells in alopecia areata. For the study at large: For the treated group, dosing was oral tofacitinib at 5 to 10 mg twice daily. Study-wide findings and caveats: Against the mouse data, patients shared TCRs less clearly, possibly for HLA reasons. Sequenced scalp T cells also include alphabeta T cells resident in normal skin.

This receptor was taken from a human donor with alopecia areata. The rearrangement joins TRBV5-1 to TRBJ2-2, with TRBD2 matching 8 bases. Sequenced here: CD4+ T cells sorted from blood, sampled at week 0. CDR3 amino acids: CASSLTAGEGTGELFF. The CDR3 DNA follows: TGCGCCAGCAGCTTGACAGCGGGAGAAGGCACCGGGGAGCTGTTTTTT. Full variable domain (rest looked up from reference TRBV5-1 and TRBJ2-2): KAGVTQTPRYLIKTRGQQVTLSCSPISGHRSVSWYQQTPGQGLQFLFEYFSETQRNKGNFPGRFSGRQFSNSRSEMNVSTLELGDSALYLCASSLTAGEGTGELFFGEGSRLTVL.